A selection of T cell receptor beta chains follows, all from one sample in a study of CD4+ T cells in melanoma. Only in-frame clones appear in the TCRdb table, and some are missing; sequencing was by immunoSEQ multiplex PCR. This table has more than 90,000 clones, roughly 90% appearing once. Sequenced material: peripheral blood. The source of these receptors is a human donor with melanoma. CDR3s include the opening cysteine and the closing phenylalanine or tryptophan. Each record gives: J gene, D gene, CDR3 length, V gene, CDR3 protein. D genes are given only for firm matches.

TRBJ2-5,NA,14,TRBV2,CASSVRYGQETQYF
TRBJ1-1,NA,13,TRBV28,CASTLAGGTEAFF
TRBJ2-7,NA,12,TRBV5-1,CASSLSAGEQYF
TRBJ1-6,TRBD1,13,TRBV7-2,CASRTTGPEALHF
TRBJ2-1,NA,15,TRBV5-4,CASSLEGTFPNEQFF
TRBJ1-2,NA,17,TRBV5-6,CASNSLRGAKVDYGYTF
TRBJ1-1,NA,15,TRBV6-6,CASSSTGMVDTEAFF
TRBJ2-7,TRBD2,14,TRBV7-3,CASRKAGDSYEQYF
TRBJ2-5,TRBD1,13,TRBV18,CASSDRAQETQYF
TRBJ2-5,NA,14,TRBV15,CATSRDTVEETQYF
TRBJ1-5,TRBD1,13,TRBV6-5,CASSYRGLQPQHF
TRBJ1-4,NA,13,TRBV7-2,CASSQTTNEKLFF
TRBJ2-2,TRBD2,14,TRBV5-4,CASRTSGRAGELFF
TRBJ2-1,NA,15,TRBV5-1,CASSLGWTSYNEQFF
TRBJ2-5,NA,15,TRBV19,CASSLYRDSRETQYF
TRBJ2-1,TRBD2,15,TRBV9,CASSIASGGGNEQFF
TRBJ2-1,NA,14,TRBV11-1,CASKEGGAYNEQFF
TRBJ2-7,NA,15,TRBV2,CASSEVVAVGYEQYF
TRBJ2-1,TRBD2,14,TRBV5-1,CASGGGDSYNEQFF
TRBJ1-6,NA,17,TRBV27,CASSFEPPGGGNSPLHF
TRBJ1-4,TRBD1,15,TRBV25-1,CASRREDRGNEKLFF
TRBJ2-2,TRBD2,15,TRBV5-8,CASSLGTSLVGELFF
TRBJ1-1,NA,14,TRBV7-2,CASTQLPGYTEAFF
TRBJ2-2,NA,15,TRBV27,CASSFSASITGELFF
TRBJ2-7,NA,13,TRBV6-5,CASSGLASYEQYF
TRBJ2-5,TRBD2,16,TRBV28,CASSPRLAGGQETQYF
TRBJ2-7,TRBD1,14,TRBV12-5,CASGLHDRGHEQYF
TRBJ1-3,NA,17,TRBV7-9,CASSRKGQQLSGNTIYF
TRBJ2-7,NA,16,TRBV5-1,CASSPEGGTLRLEQYF
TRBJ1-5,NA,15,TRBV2,CASTGQAMSAQPQHF
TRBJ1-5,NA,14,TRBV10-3,CAISGRLGNQPQHF
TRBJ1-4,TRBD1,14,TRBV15,CATSRVGQNEKLFF
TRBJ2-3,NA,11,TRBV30,CAWSVPDTQYF
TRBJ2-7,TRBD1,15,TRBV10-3,CAISESGGMAYEQYF
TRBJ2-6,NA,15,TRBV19,CASSIRGSGANVLTF
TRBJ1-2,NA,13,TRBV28,CASLGGGAYGYTF
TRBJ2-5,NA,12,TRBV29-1,CSVLGGQETQYF
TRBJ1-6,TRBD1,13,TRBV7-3,CASSITDRSPLHF
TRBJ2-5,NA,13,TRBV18,CASSPGHQETQYF
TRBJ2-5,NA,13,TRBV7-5,CARTDRADETQYF
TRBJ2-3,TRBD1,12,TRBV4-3,CASSGGPDTQYF
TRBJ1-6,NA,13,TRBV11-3,CASSPNPNSPLHF
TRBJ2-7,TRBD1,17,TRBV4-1,CASSRRDRGLAGYEQYF
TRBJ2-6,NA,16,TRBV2,CAYPGQAPSGANVLTF
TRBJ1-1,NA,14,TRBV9,CASSPRALNTEAFF
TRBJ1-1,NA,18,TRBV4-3,CASSHPRDGRHPPTEAFF
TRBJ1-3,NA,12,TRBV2,CASTSSGNTIYF
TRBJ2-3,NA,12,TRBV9,CASSPTRDTQYF
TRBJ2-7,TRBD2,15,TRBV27,CASSLYGSGSYEQYF
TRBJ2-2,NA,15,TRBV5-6,CASSLPRSSTGELFF
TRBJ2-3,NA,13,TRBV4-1,CASSGQGFDTQYF
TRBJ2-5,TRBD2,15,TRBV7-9,CASRWNSGRVETQYF
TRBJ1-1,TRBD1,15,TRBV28,CASSPRQGARGEAFF